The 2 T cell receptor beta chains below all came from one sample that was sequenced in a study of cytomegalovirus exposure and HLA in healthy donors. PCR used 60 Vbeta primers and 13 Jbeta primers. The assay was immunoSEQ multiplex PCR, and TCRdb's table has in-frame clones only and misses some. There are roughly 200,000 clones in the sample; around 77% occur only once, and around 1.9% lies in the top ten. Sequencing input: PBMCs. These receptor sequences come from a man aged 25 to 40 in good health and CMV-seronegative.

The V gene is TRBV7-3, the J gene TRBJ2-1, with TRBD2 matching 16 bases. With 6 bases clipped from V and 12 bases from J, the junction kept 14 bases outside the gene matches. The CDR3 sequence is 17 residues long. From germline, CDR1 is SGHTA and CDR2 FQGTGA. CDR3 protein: CASSTSPGLAGGRMQFF. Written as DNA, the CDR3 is TGTGCCAGCAGTACCTCCCCGGGACTAGCGGGAGGGCGGATGCAGTTCTTC. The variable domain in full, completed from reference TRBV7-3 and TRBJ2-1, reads GAGVSQTPSNKVTEKGKYVELRCDPISGHTALYWYRQSLGQGPEFLIYFQGTGAADDSGLPNDRFFAVRPEGSVSTLKIQRTERGDSAVYLCASSTSPGLAGGRMQFFGPGTRLTVL.

The CDR3 sequence is CASSPTGVETQYF. The CDR3 DNA reads TGTGCCAGTAGCCCGACAGGGGTTGAGACCCAGTACTTC. This chain uses TRBV19 with TRBJ2-5; 8 positions match TRBD1. Unmatched junction bases numbered 5, after V lost 6 bases and J lost 5 bases. The CDR3 sequence is 13 residues long. In germline, CDR1 is LNHDA, CDR2 SQIVND (reference sequence).